This TCR beta chain came from a study of T cells in localized non-small cell lung cancer. Whole-study results and caveats: Adjacent lung was found to contain a median roughly 60 of the top 100 tumor clones. Uninvolved nearby lung showed the greatest T cell clonality, exceeding that found in tumor.

On this clone: Its specificity is not known.

TCRdb keeps only in-frame clones here, not all; method: immunoSEQ multiplex PCR. The sample has 30,000 to 35,000 clones; roughly 86% are singletons. Germline V gene data show CDR1 as SGHAT and CDR2 as FQDESV (reference sequence). With 5 bases clipped from V and 1 base from J, the junction kept 6 bases outside the gene matches. The CDR3 has 15 residues. This TCR came from a woman aged 35 to 75 with stage I lung adenocarcinoma. This chain uses TRBV11-1 with TRBJ2-5; TRBD2 matches at 8 bases. The material was peripheral blood, obtained before any cancer treatment. The chain's CDR3 is CASSKGSGVQETQYF. The DNA of the CDR3 is TGTGCCAGCAGCAAAGGTAGCGGGGTCCAAGAGACCCAGTACTTC.